The source of this T cell receptor beta chain is a study of blood T cells in healthy people across ages. Comments on this clonotype: Antigen specificity is unknown.

V shed 7 bases, J shed 6 bases, and the junction held 10 bases outside the gene matches. The CDR3 consists of 15 residues. The germline CDR1 and CDR2 sequences are SQVTM and ANQGSEA. Study-level findings and limits: Diversity of TCR beta correlated strongly with naive T cell percentage.

A second roughly 7 to 12 cycle PCR used barcoded and J-beta primers. Each cDNA molecule carried a tag from a template-switch adaptor that contained 12 random nucleotides. There were at least 2.5 million CDR3-containing paired-end reads obtained from each sample. TCRdb itself ran the 5' RACE reads through MiXCR, one entry per CDR3 protein. Among about 1.5 million distinct CDR3 sequences listed, roughly two fifths were seen once. This sequence joins TRBV29-1 and TRBJ2-3; 13 bases agree with TRBD2. Sequencing input: blood. This clonotype was obtained from a woman in her late teens or twenties in good health. Here the CDR3 DNA reads TGCAGCGCTCATCAAACTAGCGGGAGGGCTGATACGCAGTATTTT. It yields the protein CSAHQTSGRADTQYF.